One sample yielded the 30 T cell receptor beta chains listed below, sequenced in a study of Ad26.COV2.S vaccination and SARS-CoV-2 variants. Treatment given: 15 to 20 received Ad26.COV2.S at low or high dose, single or two shots; five or six received placebo; per-sample allocation not given. Collection of the samples took place on day 63 after the first injection of vaccine or placebo. Generated by immunoSEQ multiplex PCR, the TCRdb table keeps only in-frame clones and is missing some. The sample has around 450,000 clones; around 90% are singletons. The sequencing here drew on peripheral blood, taken in a trial of Ad26.COV2.S vaccine versus placebo. Receptors originate from a person aged 18-65 years who received the Ad26.COV2.S COVID-19 vaccine or a placebo.

V and J are TRBV30 and TRBJ1-6; 9 nucleotides agree with TRBD1. V shed 3 bases and J 3 bases; nucleotides not matched to a gene: 3. CDR1 is GTSNPN and CDR2 is SVGIG in the germline V gene (reference sequence). The CDR3 consists of 15 residues. Here the CDR3 DNA reads TGTGCCTGGAGGGGGACAGGGATCTATAATTCACCCCTCCACTTT. It specifies CAWRGTGIYNSPLHF.

For this clone: The junction shows a germline mismatch at one end, possibly a read error. The chain couples TRBV30 to TRBJ1-1, with no clear D. This CDR3 spans 14 amino acids. Germline V CDR1 and CDR2: GTSNPN, SVGIG (reference sequence). The DNA for the CDR3 is TGCGCTAATGATCCAGGCCGCTTGAACACTGAAGCTTTCTTT. It yields the protein CANDPGRLNTEAFF.

This clone was counted once. J is TRBJ2-1 and V is TRBV7-3, with D tentatively TRBD2 (6 bases). Trimming pared 5 bases from V and 0 bases from J, leaving 20 bases between. The CDR3 has 18 residues. In germline, CDR1 is SGHTA, CDR2 FQGTGA. This CDR3 is CASSPYSRDLDSYNEQFF. CDR3 coding DNA: TGTGCCAGCAGCCCCTACTCTCGGGACTTAGACTCCTACAATGAGCAGTTCTTC.

This rearrangement joins TRBV6-2 or TRBV6-3 to TRBJ1-5; no definite D call. Between the trimmed V and J ends, which lost 2 bases and 0 bases, there was a span of 14 bases. The CDR3 is 17 residues long. Germline V CDR1 and CDR2: MNHEY, SVGEGT. This CDR3 reads CASSYKPSDYSNQPQHF. DNA of the CDR3: TGTGCCAGCAGTTACAAACCAAGCGATTATAGCAATCAGCCCCAGCATTTT.

This chain connects TRBV7-6 to TRBJ1-3, with D maybe TRBD1 (5 bases). Germline V gene data show CDR1 as SGHVS and CDR2 as FNYEAQ. The CDR3 runs 15 residues. V was trimmed by 2 bases and J by 4 bases, leaving 12 bases between them. The CDR3: CASSLNWGTGNTIYF. CDR3 DNA sequence: TGTGCCAGCAGCTTAAATTGGGGCACGGGAAACACCATATATTTT.

In its sample, this clone was seen once. The chain has TRBV27 and TRBJ2-1, with D unclear. The ends were cut back, 2 bases at V and 0 bases at J, with 8 bases in the middle. This CDR3 has 15 amino acids. Per the germline V gene, CDR1 is MNHEY and CDR2 is SMNVEV (reference sequence). The CDR3, as DNA: TGTGCCAGCAGTTTAAGACTGTTCTCCTACAATGAGCAGTTCTTC. Its translation is CASSLRLFSYNEQFF.

The rearrangement joins TRBV6-5 to TRBJ2-7, with D uncertain. The germline CDR1 and CDR2 sequences are MNHEY and SVGAGI. With 5 bases removed from V and 5 bases from J, the gap between germline ends came to 10 bases. This CDR3 is built from 12 residues. CDR3 in amino acids: CASSNVGNEQYF. In DNA, the CDR3 is TGTGCCAGCAGTAACGTAGGGAACGAGCAGTACTTC.

The chain carries TRBV18 and TRBJ1-2, with TRBD1 matching 7 bases. V lost 3 bases to trimming and J lost 4 bases; unmatched junction nucleotides: 11. CDR1 is KGHSH, CDR2 LQKENI, per germline. This CDR3 has 16 residues. The CDR3 region has the DNA TGTGCCAGCTCACCGAGAGCTGAACAGGGGATCTATGGCTACACCTTC. Its protein is CASSPRAEQGIYGYTF. The full variable domain, completed using reference TRBV18 and TRBJ1-2, is NAGVMQNPRHLVRRRGQEARLRCSPMKGHSHVYWYRQLPEEGLKFMVYLQKENIIDESGMPKERFSAEFPKEGPSILRIQQVVRGDSAAYFCASSPRAEQGIYGYTFGSGTRLTVV.

This clone was recorded only once. The rearrangement joins TRBV6-5 to TRBJ2-7; 7 positions agree with TRBD1. Germline V CDR1 and CDR2: MNHEY, SVGAGI. The CDR3 is 15 amino acids. J was trimmed by 2 bases and V by 2 bases; bases with no gene match: 6. CDR3 loop: CASSYEWDRTYEQYF. As DNA, the CDR3 is TGTGCCAGCAGTTACGAATGGGACAGAACCTACGAGCAGTACTTC.

CDR3 in amino acids: CASSQGVGRAIYEQYF. CDR3 nucleotides: TGTGCCAGCAGCCAGGGAGTGGGGAGGGCGATCTACGAGCAGTACTTC. The chain carries TRBV5-6 and TRBJ2-7; 7 bases match TRBD2. The CDR3 runs 16 residues. The V gene's germline CDR1 is SGHDT and CDR2 YYEEEE. Losses at the gene ends were 4 bases for V and 3 bases for J; bases not matched to a gene: 13.

This chain links TRBV13 with TRBJ2-3; TRBD2 aligns across 12 bases. Germline CDR1 is PRHDT and CDR2 is FYEKMQ (reference sequence). The ends lost 4 bases at V and 1 base at J; junction bases unmatched: 0. The CDR3 has 15 amino acids. The CDR3 bases are TGTGCCAGCAGCTGGACTAGCGGGGGCACAGATACGCAGTATTTT. Amino acids: CASSWTSGGTDTQYF. Combining the CDR3 with reference TRBV13 and TRBJ2-3 gives the whole variable domain AAGVIQSPRHLIKEKRETATLKCYPIPRHDTVYWYQQGPGQDPQFLISFYEKMQSDKGSIPDRFSAQQFSDYHSELNMSSLELGDSALYFCASSWTSGGTDTQYFGPGTRLTVL.

The chain recombines TRBV6-5 with TRBJ2-4; 9 positions agree with TRBD2. Germline V gene data show CDR1 as MNHEY and CDR2 as SVGAGI. V was clipped by 5 bases and J by 3 bases; unmatched bases: 5. The CDR3 spans 15 residues. CDR3 in amino acids: CASSPTSGNKNIQYF. The CDR3 coding sequence is TGTGCCAGCAGTCCGACTAGCGGCAACAAAAACATTCAGTACTTC.

This clone was seen a single time. V gene TRBV7-9 combines with J gene TRBJ2-3; unclear D gene. Germline CDR1 reads SEHNR; CDR2 reads FQNEAQ (reference sequence). V gave up 2 bases and J gave up 4 bases, with 4 bases separating them. The CDR3 has 12 residues. DNA of the CDR3: TGTGCCAGCAGCTTACACCCAGATACGCAGTATTTT. It specifies CASSLHPDTQYF.

This rearrangement joins TRBV27 to TRBJ2-7; maybe TRBD2 (7 bases). CDR1 MNHEY and CDR2 SMNVEV come from the germline V gene (reference sequence). Trimming took 8 bases from V and 7 from J, leaving 21 bases between them. The CDR3 is 14 amino acids. CDR3 nucleotides: TGTGCCAGCGAGCCCGTAGGGGGGGCGGGAGAGCAGTACTTC. Translating gives CASEPVGGAGEQYF.

This clone was recorded once. V is TRBV16 and J is TRBJ2-1; TRBD2 might be the D (6 bases). In germline, CDR1 is KGHSY, CDR2 FQNENV. Trimming pared 0 bases from V and 5 bases from J, leaving 17 bases between. The length of the CDR3 is 17 residues. The CDR3 coding sequence is TGTGCCAGCAGCCAATCGGCGGGAAATCTAGGAGACAATGAGCAGTTCTTC. It codes for CASSQSAGNLGDNEQFF.

Details on this clone: Within the sample, other DNA sequences also encode this same CDR3. The chain carries TRBV10-3 and TRBJ1-4; 7 nucleotides match TRBD1. Germline CDR1 reads ENHRY; CDR2 reads SYGVKD. The ends lost 0 bases at V and 0 bases at J; junction bases unmatched: 1. The CDR3 consists of 16 residues. Here the CDR3 reads CAISESRGATNEKLFF. CDR3 bases: TGTGCCATCAGTGAGTCCAGGGGGGCAACTAATGAAAAACTGTTTTTT.

The CDR3 DNA reads as TGCGCCAGCAGCGCTGATAACTCTGGGGCCAACGTCCTGACTTTC. Its translation is CASSADNSGANVLTF. V and J are TRBV5-1 and TRBJ2-6; D gene uncertain. The CDR3 is made up of 15 amino acids. V was cut by 4 bases and J by 0 bases, with 8 bases left in between. Germline V CDR1 and CDR2: SGHRS, YFSETQ.

The chain employs TRBV19 and TRBJ2-5; weak D call: TRBD2 (6 bases). Deletions cut 3 bases from V and 6 bases from J, with 17 bases between. This CDR3 spans 15 amino acids. CDR1 and CDR2 from the germline V gene are LNHDA and SQIVND (reference sequence). This CDR3 is CASSIDGSWLQTQYF. DNA for the CDR3: TGTGCCAGTAGTATTGACGGGAGCTGGTTACAGACCCAGTACTTC. Drawing the rest from reference TRBV19 and TRBJ2-5, the complete variable domain is DGGITQSPKYLFRKEGQNVTLSCEQNLNHDAMYWYRQDPGQGLRLIYYSQIVNDFQKGDIAEGYSVSREKKESFPLTVTSAQKNPTAFYLCASSIDGSWLQTQYFGPGTRLLVL.

This chain links TRBV5-4 with TRBJ2-1, with D tentatively TRBD1 or TRBD2 (6 bases each). V lost 0 bases to trimming and J lost 5 bases, with 12 bases between them. CDR3 length: 15 residues. CDR1 is SGHNT, CDR2 YYREEE, per germline (reference sequence). The CDR3 protein is CASSLAGAGNNEQFF. DNA of the CDR3: TGTGCCAGCAGCTTGGCGGGGGCAGGGAACAATGAGCAGTTCTTC.

The V and J genes are TRBV10-1 and TRBJ2-2; D possibly matches TRBD1 or TRBD2 (5 bases each). This CDR3 comprises 17 residues. V lost 3 bases, J lost 4 bases, and 18 bases lay in between. Germline lookup yields CDR1 WNHNN and CDR2 SYGVQD (reference sequence). CDR3 DNA sequence: TGCGCCAGCAGTGAAGGTTGGCCGGGACGATTCACCGGGGAGCTGTTTTTT. Translating it yields CASSEGWPGRFTGELFF.

This clone has only one observation. The chain links TRBV6-1 to TRBJ1-2; tentatively, D is TRBD1 (5 bases). The CDR3 consists of 14 residues. Trimming removed 1 base from V and 4 bases from J, with 10 bases in between. The germline CDR1 and CDR2 sequences are MNHNS and SASEGT. The CDR3 nucleotides read TGTGCCAGCAGTGAAGATGGCAGGGCCTATGGCTACACCTTC. This gives the protein CASSEDGRAYGYTF.

The chain carries TRBV28 and TRBJ1-2; D may be TRBD1 (5 bases). V lost 10 bases, J lost 3 bases, and 15 bases lay in between. CDR1 MDHEN and CDR2 SYDVKM come from the germline V gene. The CDR3 is 13 amino acids. CDR3 in amino acids: CATTLQGYYGYTF. The DNA for the CDR3 is TGTGCCACTACTCTCCAGGGTTACTATGGCTACACCTTC.

This clone was recorded only once. Here the CDR3 reads CASSFLSSGPNTDTQYF. Written as DNA, the CDR3 is TGTGCCAGCAGCTTTCTTTCTAGCGGCCCTAACACAGATACGCAGTATTTT. The V call is TRBV7-9, the J call TRBJ2-3; 7 bases agree with TRBD2. The CDR3 spans 17 residues. Germline lookup yields CDR1 SEHNR and CDR2 FQNEAQ (reference sequence). V lost 3 bases, J lost 2 bases, and 11 bases stayed unmatched.

This clone has a single count. The chain joins TRBV5-1 to TRBJ2-7, with D tentatively TRBD2 (6 bases). With 0 bases removed from V and 2 bases from J, the gap between germline ends came to 15 bases. The CDR3 runs 16 residues. The germline CDR1 and CDR2 sequences are SGHRS and YFSETQ. The CDR3 sequence: CASSLGLAGSPYEQYF. CDR3 DNA sequence: TGCGCCAGCAGCTTGGGCCTGGCGGGGTCGCCCTACGAGCAGTACTTC. Full variable domain (rest looked up from reference TRBV5-1 and TRBJ2-7): KAGVTQTPRYLIKTRGQQVTLSCSPISGHRSVSWYQQTPGQGLQFLFEYFSETQRNKGNFPGRFSGRQFSNSRSEMNVSTLELGDSALYLCASSLGLAGSPYEQYFGPGTRLTVT.

The chain couples TRBV12-5 to TRBJ2-3; TRBD1 matches 9 bases. CDR1 LGHNT and CDR2 FRNRAP come from the germline V gene. The V gene end was trimmed by 5 bases and the J gene end by 2 bases; junction bases not matched to a gene: 5. The CDR3 consists of 15 residues. The CDR3 bases are TGTGCTAGTGGTCCGGGACAGGGCATCACAGATACGCAGTATTTT. Its protein is CASGPGQGITDTQYF.

This chain links TRBV11-3 with TRBJ2-1; 8 positions match TRBD2. The CDR3 runs 14 residues. Germline V gives CDR1 SGHNT, CDR2 YENEEA. J was trimmed by 7 bases and V by 8 bases; bases with no gene match: 10. The chain's CDR3 is CASAPRTGGNEQFF. The CDR3 DNA is TGTGCCAGCGCCCCGCGGACGGGGGGGAATGAGCAGTTCTTC.

The chain recombines TRBV12-5 with TRBJ2-1, with 11 bases that match TRBD2. Looked up from germline, CDR1 is LGHNT and CDR2 is FRNRAP. V was pared by 0 bases and J by 8 bases, with 9 bases of the junction left unmatched. The CDR3 spans 17 residues. CDR3: CASGLVSSGRIPHEQFF. The CDR3 DNA follows: TGTGCTAGTGGTTTGGTGTCTAGCGGGAGGATTCCTCATGAGCAGTTCTTC.

The chain carries TRBV5-1 and TRBJ2-7; 12 bases map to TRBD1. Germline assignment: CDR1 SGHRS and CDR2 YFSETQ. The CDR3 spans 14 residues. Trimming cost V 0 bases and J 8 bases; bases outside gene matches: 3. The CDR3 reads CASSLAGQGAKQYF. The DNA of the CDR3 is TGCGCCAGCAGCTTGGCGGGACAGGGGGCAAAGCAGTACTTC.

This chain connects TRBV11-3 to TRBJ1-6, with 9 bases that match TRBD1. The CDR3 contains 13 residues. The junction had 3 bases not matched to a gene; V was cut back by 5 bases and J by 10 bases. Germline CDR1 is SGHNT and CDR2 is YENEEA. The CDR3 sequence is CASSRDRESPLHF. The CDR3 nucleotides are TGTGCCAGCAGCCGGGACAGGGAATCACCCCTCCACTTT.

On this clone itself: Other DNA sequences in the same sample also yield this CDR3. V is TRBV11-2 and J is TRBJ1-6, with unresolved D. Trimming pared 0 bases from V and 1 base from J, leaving 4 bases between. This CDR3 comprises 15 residues. Germline V gene data show CDR1 as SGHAT and CDR2 as FQNNGV. CDR3 sequence reads: CASSLDRSYNSPLHF. The CDR3 DNA follows: TGTGCCAGCAGCTTAGACAGATCCTATAATTCACCCCTCCACTTT.